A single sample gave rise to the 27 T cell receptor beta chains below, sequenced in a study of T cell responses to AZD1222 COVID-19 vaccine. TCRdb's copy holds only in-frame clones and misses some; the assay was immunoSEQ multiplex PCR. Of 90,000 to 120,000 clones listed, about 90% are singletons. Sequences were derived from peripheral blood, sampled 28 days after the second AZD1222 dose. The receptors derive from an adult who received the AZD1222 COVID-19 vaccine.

This chain's CDR3 is CATARYQNSYEQYF. The CDR3 region has the DNA TGTGCTACGGCTCGCTATCAGAACTCCTACGAGCAGTACTTC. This chain links TRBV7-9 with TRBJ2-7, with no clear D. The CDR3 has 14 residues. Germline V CDR1 and CDR2: SEHNR, FQNEAQ (reference sequence).

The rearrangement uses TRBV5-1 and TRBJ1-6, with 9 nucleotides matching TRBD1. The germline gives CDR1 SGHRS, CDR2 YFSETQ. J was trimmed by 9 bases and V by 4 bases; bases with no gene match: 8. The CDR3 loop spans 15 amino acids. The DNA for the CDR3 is TGCGCCAGCAGCCTTGGGGACAGGGAAGGTTCACCCCTCCACTTT. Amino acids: CASSLGDREGSPLHF.

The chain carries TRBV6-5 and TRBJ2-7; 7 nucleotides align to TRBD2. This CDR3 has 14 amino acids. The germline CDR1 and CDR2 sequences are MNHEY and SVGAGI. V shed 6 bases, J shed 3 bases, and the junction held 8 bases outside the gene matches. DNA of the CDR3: TGTGCCAGCAGGAGGGAGGGGATCGGCTACGAGCAGTACTTC. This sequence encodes CASRREGIGYEQYF.

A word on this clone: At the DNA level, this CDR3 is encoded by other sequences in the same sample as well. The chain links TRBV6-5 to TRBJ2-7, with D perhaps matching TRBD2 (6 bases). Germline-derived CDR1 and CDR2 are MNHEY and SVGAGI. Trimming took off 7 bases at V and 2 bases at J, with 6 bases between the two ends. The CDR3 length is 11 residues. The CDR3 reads CASTGAYEQYF. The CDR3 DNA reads TGTGCCAGCACGGGAGCCTACGAGCAGTACTTC.

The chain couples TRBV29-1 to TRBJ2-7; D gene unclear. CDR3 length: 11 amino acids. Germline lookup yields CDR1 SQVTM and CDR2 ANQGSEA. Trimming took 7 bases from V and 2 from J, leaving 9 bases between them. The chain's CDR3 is CSARVPYEQYF. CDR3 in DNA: TGCAGCGCCCGGGTCCCCTACGAGCAGTACTTC.

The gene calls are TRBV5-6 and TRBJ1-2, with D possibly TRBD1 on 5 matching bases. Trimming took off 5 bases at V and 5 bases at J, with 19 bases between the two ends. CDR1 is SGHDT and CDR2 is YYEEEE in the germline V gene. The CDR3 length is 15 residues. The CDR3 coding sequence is TGTGCCAGCAGTTATAGGAGGGGCGTTAGGTATGGCTACACCTTC. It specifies CASSYRRGVRYGYTF.

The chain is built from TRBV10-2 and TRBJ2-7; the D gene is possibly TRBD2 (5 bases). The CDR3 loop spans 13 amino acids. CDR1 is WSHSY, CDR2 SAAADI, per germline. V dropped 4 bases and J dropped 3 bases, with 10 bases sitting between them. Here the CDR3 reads CASSGPGSYEQYF. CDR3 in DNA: TGCGCCAGCAGTGGCCCGGGAAGCTACGAGCAGTACTTC.

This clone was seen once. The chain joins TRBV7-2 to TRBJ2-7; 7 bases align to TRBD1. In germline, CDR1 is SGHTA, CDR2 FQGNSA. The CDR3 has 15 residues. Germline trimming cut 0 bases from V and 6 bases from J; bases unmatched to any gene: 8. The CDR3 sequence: CASSLAGHRGVEQYF. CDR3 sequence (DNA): TGTGCCAGCAGCTTAGCGGGCCACAGGGGCGTCGAGCAGTACTTC.

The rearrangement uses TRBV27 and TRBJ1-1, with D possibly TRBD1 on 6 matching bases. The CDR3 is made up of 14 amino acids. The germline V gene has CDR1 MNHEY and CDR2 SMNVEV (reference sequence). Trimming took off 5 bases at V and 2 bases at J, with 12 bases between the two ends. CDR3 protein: CASSARQANTEAFF. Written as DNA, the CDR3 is TGTGCCAGCAGTGCGCGACAGGCCAACACTGAAGCTTTCTTT.

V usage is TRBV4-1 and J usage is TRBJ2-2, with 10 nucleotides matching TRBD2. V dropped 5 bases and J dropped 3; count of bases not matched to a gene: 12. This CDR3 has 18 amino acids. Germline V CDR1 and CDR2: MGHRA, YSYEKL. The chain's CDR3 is CASSRGISGGRHTGELFF. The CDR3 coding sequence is TGCGCCAGCAGCAGAGGGATTAGCGGGGGGCGGCACACCGGGGAGCTGTTTTTT.

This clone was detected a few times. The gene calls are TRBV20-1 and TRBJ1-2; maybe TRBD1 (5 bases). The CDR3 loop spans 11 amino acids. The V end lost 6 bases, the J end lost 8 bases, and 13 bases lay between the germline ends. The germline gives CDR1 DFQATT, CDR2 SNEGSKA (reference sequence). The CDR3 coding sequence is TGCAGTGCGCATAAAGGGGTCGGCTACACCTTC. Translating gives CSAHKGVGYTF.

The DNA for the CDR3 is TGTGCCAGCAGCTTATACGGGGGAAGCACAGATACGCAGTATTTT. It specifies CASSLYGGSTDTQYF. The gene calls are TRBV11-2 and TRBJ2-3; TRBD2 is a possible D gene (6 bases). V lost 2 bases to trimming and J lost 0 bases, with 9 bases between them. The length of the CDR3 is 15 residues. Germline V lookup: CDR1 SGHAT, CDR2 FQNNGV.

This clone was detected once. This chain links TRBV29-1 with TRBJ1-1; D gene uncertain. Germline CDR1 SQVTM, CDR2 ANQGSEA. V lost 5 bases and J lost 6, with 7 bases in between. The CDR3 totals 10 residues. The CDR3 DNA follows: TGCAGCGTTACAAATCCTGAAGCTTTCTTT. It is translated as CSVTNPEAFF.

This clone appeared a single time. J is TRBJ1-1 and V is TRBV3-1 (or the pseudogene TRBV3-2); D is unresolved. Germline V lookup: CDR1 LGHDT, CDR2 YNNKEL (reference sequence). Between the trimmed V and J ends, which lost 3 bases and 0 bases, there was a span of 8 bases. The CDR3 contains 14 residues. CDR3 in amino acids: CASSQWQLNTEAFF. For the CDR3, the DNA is TGTGCCAGCAGCCAGTGGCAGCTGAACACTGAAGCTTTCTTT.

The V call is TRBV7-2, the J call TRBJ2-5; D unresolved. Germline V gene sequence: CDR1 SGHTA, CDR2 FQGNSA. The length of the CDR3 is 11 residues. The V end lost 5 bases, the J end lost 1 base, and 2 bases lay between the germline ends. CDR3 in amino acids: CASSPQETQYF. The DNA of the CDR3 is TGTGCCAGCAGCCCCCAAGAGACCCAGTACTTC.

CDR3 amino acids: CASSQPGQGREETQYF. CDR3 in DNA: TGTGCCAGCAGCCAACCGGGACAGGGTAGAGAAGAGACCCAGTACTTC. This chain connects TRBV3-1 (or the pseudogene TRBV3-2) to TRBJ2-5, with 9 nucleotides matching TRBD1. This CDR3 is built from 16 residues. V lost 2 bases and J lost 3; bases outside the gene matches: 7. CDR1 is LGHDT and CDR2 is YNNKEL in the germline V gene (reference sequence).

The CDR3 protein is CASSLWGNEQFF. The CDR3 DNA follows: TGTGCCAGCAGTTTATGGGGGAATGAGCAGTTCTTC. This chain connects TRBV27 to TRBJ2-1; D is perhaps TRBD1 or TRBD2 (5 bases each). Trimming shortened V by 1 base and J by 7 bases, and 5 bases separated the two germline ends. The length of the CDR3 is 12 residues. CDR1 and CDR2 (germline): MNHEY, SMNVEV (reference sequence).

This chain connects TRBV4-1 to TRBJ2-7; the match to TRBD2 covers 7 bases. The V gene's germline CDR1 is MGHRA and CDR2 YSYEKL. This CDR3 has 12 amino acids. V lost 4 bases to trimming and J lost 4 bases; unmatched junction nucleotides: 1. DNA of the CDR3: TGCGCCAGCAGCCCCGGGGGGTACGAGCAGTACTTC. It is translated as CASSPGGYEQYF.

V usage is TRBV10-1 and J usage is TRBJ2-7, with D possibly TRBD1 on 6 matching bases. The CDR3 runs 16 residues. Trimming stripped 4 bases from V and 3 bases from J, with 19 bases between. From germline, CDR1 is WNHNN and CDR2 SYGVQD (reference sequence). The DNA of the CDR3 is TGCGCCAGCAGTGGGCCACAGGGAGAGGGGAACTACGAGCAGTACTTC. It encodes CASSGPQGEGNYEQYF.

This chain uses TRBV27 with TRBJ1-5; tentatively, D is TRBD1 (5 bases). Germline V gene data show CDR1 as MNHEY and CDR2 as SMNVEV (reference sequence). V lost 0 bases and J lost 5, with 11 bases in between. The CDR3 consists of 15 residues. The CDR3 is CASSLSWGKYQPQHF. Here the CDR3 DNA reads TGTGCCAGCAGTTTATCATGGGGGAAGTATCAGCCCCAGCATTTT.

The DNA for the CDR3 is TGTGCCAGCAGTTACTATCTAGCGGGAGGGATTGCTGAGCAGTTCTTC. This sequence encodes CASSYYLAGGIAEQFF. V and J are TRBV6-5 and TRBJ2-1, with 12 bases that match TRBD2. Germline trimming cut 1 base from V and 9 bases from J; bases unmatched to any gene: 7. The CDR3 has 16 residues. Germline CDR1 MNHEY, CDR2 SVGAGI.

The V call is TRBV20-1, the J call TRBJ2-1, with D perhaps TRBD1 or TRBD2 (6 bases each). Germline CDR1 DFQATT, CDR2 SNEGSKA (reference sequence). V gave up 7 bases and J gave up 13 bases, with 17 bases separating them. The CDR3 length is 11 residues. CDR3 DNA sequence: TGCAGTGTTTTTAAGGGGGGACTTCAGTTCTTC. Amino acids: CSVFKGGLQFF.

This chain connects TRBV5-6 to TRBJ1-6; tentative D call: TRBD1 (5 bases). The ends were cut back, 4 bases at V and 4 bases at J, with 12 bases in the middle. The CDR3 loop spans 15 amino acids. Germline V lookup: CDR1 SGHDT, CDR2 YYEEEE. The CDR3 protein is CASSVGTAYNSPLHF. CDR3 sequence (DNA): TGTGCCAGCAGCGTAGGGACCGCTTATAATTCACCCCTCCACTTT. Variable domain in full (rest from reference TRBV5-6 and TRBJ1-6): DAGVTQSPTHLIKTRGQQVTLRCSPKSGHDTVSWYQQALGQGPQFIFQYYEEEERQRGNFPDRFSGHQFPNYSSELNVNALLLGDSALYLCASSVGTAYNSPLHFGNGTRLTVT.

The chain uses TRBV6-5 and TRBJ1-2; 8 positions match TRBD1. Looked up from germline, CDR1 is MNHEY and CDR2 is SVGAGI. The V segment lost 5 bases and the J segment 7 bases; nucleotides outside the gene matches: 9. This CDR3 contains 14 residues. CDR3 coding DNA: TGTGCCAGCAGTAAGGACAGGGCGTCCTCTGGCTACACCTTC. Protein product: CASSKDRASSGYTF.

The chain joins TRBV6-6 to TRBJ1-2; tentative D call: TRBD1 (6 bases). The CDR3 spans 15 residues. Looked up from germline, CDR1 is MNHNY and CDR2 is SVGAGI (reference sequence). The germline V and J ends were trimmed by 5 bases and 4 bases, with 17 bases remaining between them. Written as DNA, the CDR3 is TGTGCCAGCAGTGCTAGGGGGGAACAAGGCTATGGCTACACCTTC. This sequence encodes CASSARGEQGYGYTF.

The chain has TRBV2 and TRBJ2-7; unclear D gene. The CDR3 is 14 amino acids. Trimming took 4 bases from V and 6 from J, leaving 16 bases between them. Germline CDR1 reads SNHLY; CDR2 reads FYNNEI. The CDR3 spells CASSVKGPSLEQYF. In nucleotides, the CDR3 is TGTGCCAGCAGTGTAAAGGGCCCCTCGCTCGAGCAGTACTTC.

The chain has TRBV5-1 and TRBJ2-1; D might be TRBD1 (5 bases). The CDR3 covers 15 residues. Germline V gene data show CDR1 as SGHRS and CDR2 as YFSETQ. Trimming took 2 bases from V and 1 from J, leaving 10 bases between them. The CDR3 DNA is TGCGCCAGCAGCTTACAGGTTGCGTCCTACAATGAGCAGTTCTTC. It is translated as CASSLQVASYNEQFF. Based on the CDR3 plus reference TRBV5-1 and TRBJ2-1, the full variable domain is KAGVTQTPRYLIKTRGQQVTLSCSPISGHRSVSWYQQTPGQGLQFLFEYFSETQRNKGNFPGRFSGRQFSNSRSEMNVSTLELGDSALYLCASSLQVASYNEQFFGPGTRLTVL.